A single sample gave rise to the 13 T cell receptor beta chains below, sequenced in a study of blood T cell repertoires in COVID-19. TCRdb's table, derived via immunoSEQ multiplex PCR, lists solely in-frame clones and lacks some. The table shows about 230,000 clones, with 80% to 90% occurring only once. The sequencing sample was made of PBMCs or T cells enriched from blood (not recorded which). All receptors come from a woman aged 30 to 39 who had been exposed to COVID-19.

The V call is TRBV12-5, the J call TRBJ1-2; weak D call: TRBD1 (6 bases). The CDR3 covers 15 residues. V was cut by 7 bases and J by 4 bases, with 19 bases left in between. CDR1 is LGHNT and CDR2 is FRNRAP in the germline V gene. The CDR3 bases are TGTGCTAGTGTTTCCCCCCCAGGGGAAGGCTATGGCTACACCTTC. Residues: CASVSPPGEGYGYTF.

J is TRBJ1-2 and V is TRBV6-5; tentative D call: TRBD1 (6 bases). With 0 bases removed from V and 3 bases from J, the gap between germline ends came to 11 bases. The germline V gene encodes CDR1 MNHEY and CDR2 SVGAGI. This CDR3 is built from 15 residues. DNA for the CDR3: TGTGCCAGCAGTTACTCGGGGGGGGCGCACTATGGCTACACCTTC. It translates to CASSYSGGAHYGYTF.

CDR3 in amino acids: CASSSHILTNRGANYGYTF. In DNA form, the CDR3 reads TGTGCCAGCAGCTCACACATACTGACTAACAGGGGAGCTAACTATGGCTACACCTTC. This sequence joins TRBV7-9 and TRBJ1-2; 7 bases are a match to TRBD1. CDR1 and CDR2 from the germline V gene are SEHNR and FQNEAQ (reference sequence). The CDR3 is made up of 19 amino acids. Losses at the gene ends were 4 bases for V and 0 bases for J; bases not matched to a gene: 17.

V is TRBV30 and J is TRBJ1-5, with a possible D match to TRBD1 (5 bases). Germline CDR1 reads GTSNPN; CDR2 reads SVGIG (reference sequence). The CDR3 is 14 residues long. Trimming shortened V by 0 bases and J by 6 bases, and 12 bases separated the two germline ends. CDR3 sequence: CAWSVGGISQPQHF. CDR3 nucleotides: TGTGCCTGGAGTGTGGGGGGGATCAGTCAGCCCCAGCATTTT.

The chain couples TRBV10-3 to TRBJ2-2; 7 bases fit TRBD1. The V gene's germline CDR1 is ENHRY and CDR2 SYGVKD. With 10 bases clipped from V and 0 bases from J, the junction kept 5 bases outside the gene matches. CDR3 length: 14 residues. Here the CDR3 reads CATRQGANTGELFF. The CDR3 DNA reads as TGTGCCACCAGACAGGGCGCGAACACCGGGGAGCTGTTTTTT.

DNA of the CDR3: TGTGCCAGTAGTGCTGACACCTCGAACACCGGGGAGCTGTTTTTT. Translation: CASSADTSNTGELFF. The rearrangement links TRBV19 to TRBJ2-2; unclear D gene. CDR3 length equals 15 residues. The germline V gene has CDR1 LNHDA and CDR2 SQIVND (reference sequence). With 5 bases removed from V and 0 bases from J, the gap between germline ends came to 10 bases.

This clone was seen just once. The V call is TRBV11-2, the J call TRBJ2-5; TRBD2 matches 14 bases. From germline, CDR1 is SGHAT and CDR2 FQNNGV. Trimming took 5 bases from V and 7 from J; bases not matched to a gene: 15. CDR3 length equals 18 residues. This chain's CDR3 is CASSPIQGTSGSVGTQYF. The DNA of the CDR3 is TGTGCCAGCAGCCCCATACAAGGGACTAGCGGGAGTGTGGGGACCCAGTACTTC. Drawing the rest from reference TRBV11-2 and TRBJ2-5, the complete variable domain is EAGVAQSPRYKIIEKRQSVAFWCNPISGHATLYWYQQILGQGPKLLIQFQNNGVVDDSQLPKDRFSAERLKGVDSTLKIQPAKLEDSAVYLCASSPIQGTSGSVGTQYFGPGTRLLVL.

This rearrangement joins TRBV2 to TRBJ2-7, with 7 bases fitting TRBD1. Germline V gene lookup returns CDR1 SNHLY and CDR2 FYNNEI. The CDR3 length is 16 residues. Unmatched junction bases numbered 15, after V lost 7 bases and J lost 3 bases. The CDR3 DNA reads TGTGCCAGCAACACCGCCCGGGACAGAGCAGTCTACGAGCAGTACTTC. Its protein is CASNTARDRAVYEQYF.

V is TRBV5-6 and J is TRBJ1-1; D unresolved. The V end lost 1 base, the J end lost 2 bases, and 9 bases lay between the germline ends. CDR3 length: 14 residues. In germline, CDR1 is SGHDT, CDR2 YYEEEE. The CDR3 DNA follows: TGTGCCAGCAGCTTGAATCCGGGTAACACTGAAGCTTTCTTT. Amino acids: CASSLNPGNTEAFF. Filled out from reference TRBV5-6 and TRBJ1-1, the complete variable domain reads DAGVTQSPTHLIKTRGQQVTLRCSPKSGHDTVSWYQQALGQGPQFIFQYYEEEERQRGNFPDRFSGHQFPNYSSELNVNALLLGDSALYLCASSLNPGNTEAFFGQGTRLTVV.

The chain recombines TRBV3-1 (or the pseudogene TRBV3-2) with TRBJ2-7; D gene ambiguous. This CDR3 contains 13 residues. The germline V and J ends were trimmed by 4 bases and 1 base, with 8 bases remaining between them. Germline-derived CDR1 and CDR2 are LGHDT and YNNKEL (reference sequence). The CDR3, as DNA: TGTGCCAGCAGCCCAGGCGATTCCTACGAGCAGTACTTC. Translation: CASSPGDSYEQYF.

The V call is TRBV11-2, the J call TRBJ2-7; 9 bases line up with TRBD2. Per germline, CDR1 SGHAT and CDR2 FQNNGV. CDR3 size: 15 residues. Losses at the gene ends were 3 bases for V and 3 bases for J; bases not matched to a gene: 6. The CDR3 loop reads CASSFFSGSGYEQYF. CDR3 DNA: TGTGCCAGCAGCTTCTTTAGCGGGAGTGGCTACGAGCAGTACTTC.

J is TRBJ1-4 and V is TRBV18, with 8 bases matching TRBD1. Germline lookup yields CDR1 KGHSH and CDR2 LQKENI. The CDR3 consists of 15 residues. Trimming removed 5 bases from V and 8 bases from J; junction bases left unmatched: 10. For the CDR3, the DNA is TGTGCCAGCTCAGTAACCAGGGGGCTTCGGGAAAAACTGTTTTTT. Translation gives CASSVTRGLREKLFF.

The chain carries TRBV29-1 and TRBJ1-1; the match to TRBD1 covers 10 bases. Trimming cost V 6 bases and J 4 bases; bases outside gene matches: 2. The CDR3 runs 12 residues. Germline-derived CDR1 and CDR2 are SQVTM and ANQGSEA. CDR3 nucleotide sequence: TGCAGCGTGGGACAGGGGCGCACTGAAGCTTTCTTT. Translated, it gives CSVGQGRTEAFF.